Listed below are T cell receptor beta chains from one sample, sequenced in a study of T-cell memory formation after mild COVID-19. MiXCR, applied by TCRdb to the 5' RACE reads, yields one record per CDR3 protein. The table shows around 370,000 distinct CDR3 sequences, with approximately 21% occurring only once. The specimen was PBMCs or a T cell subset sorted from them (not recorded which). The receptors come from an adult woman who had mild COVID-19 (a few samples of this study predate the infection). Cell type and time point are not known. Each CDR3 is given with its conserved first and last residue. A D gene is named only where the DNA matches it firmly. Clone size appears in some rows only: once, few, many, or a class for an expanded clone.

j_call v_call d_call clone_size cdr3_aa cdr3_nt
TRBJ1-1 TRBV7-2 - few CASSSPGVPGNTEAFF TGTGCCAGCAGCTCCCCGGGGGTCCCGGGGAACACTGAAGCTTTCTTT
TRBJ1-1 TRBV4-2 - - CASSQDSRGNTEAFF TGTGCCAGCAGCCAAGATAGTCGGGGGAACACTGAAGCTTTCTTT
TRBJ2-3 TRBV5-1 - many CASSLGGAADTQYF TGCGCCAGCAGCTTGGGAGGGGCCGCAGATACGCAGTATTTT
TRBJ1-5 TRBV12-3/TRBV12-4 TRBD1 few CASSRRDRGSDQPQHF TGTGCCAGCAGCCGCCGGGACAGGGGTTCCGATCAGCCCCAGCATTTT
TRBJ2-1 TRBV24-1 TRBD2 - CATSDPGLAGAWSEQFF TGTGCCACCAGTGATCCCGGACTAGCGGGAGCCTGGAGTGAGCAGTTCTTC
TRBJ2-1 TRBV24-1 TRBD2 - CATFLAGASYNEQFF TGTGCCACCTTTCTAGCGGGCGCCTCCTACAATGAGCAGTTCTTC
TRBJ2-4 TRBV15 - few CATSGEAKNIQYF TGTGCCACCAGCGGGGAAGCCAAAAACATTCAGTACTTC
TRBJ1-5 TRBV5-1 TRBD1 - CASSPEGAEVGSSNQPQHF TGCGCCAGCAGCCCGGAGGGGGCAGAGGTTGGGTCTAGCAATCAGCCCCAGCATTTT
TRBJ1-4 TRBV20-1 - - CSANRATNEKLFF TGCAGTGCTAACAGGGCAACTAATGAAAAACTGTTTTTT
TRBJ2-3 TRBV11-2 - - CASSLESPLPADTQYF TGTGCCAGCAGCTTAGAGTCCCCTCTACCCGCAGATACGCAGTATTTT
TRBJ2-7 TRBV20-1 - - CSASRGTPGGEQYF TGCAGTGCTAGCCGGGGGACGCCGGGTGGAGAGCAGTACTTC
TRBJ2-3 TRBV12-3/TRBV12-4 TRBD2 - CASSFGLAGVTDTQYF TGTGCCAGCAGTTTTGGACTAGCGGGGGTCACAGATACGCAGTATTTT
TRBJ2-2 TRBV7-6 - few CASSLVVGELFF TGTGCCAGCAGCCTGGTGGTGGGGGAGCTGTTTTTT
TRBJ2-7 TRBV3-1 TRBD1 - CASSLETGGYEQYF TGTGCCAGCAGCCTGGAGACAGGGGGCTACGAGCAGTACTTC
TRBJ1-2 TRBV24-1 - few CATSDHGQPSNYGYTF TGTGCCACCAGTGATCATGGACAGCCAAGTAACTATGGCTACACCTTC
TRBJ1-6 TRBV5-1 - - CASSLGLEGYNSPLHF TGCGCCAGCAGCTTGGGCCTAGAGGGATATAATTCACCCCTCCACTTT
TRBJ2-5 TRBV28 TRBD1 - CASMRDRRQETQYF TGTGCCAGCATGCGGGACAGGCGACAAGAGACCCAGTACTTC
TRBJ2-7 TRBV24-1 - - CATSFPARVYEQYF TGTGCAACCAGTTTTCCGGCCAGGGTCTACGAGCAGTACTTC
TRBJ1-1 TRBV5-8 - - CASSRRTEAFF TGTGCCAGCAGCCGGAGGACTGAAGCTTTCTTT
TRBJ1-1 TRBV29-1 - - CSAGAEFMNTEAFF TGCAGCGCCGGGGCAGAGTTCATGAACACTGAAGCTTTCTTT
TRBJ2-7 TRBV5-1 TRBD2 - CASSLDLSLIPGLAGYEQYF TGCGCCAGCAGCTTGGACCTGAGCCTGATACCGGGACTAGCGGGATACGAGCAGTACTTC
TRBJ2-3 TRBV12-3/TRBV12-4 TRBD2 many CASSLRTSNTDTQYF TGTGCCAGCAGTTTAAGGACTAGCAACACAGATACGCAGTATTTT
TRBJ2-3 TRBV7-2 - few CASSLDRGDTQYF TGTGCCAGCAGCTTAGATCGGGGGGATACGCAGTATTTT
TRBJ1-1 TRBV6-2/TRBV6-3 TRBD1 - CASSYYSTGGTEAFF TGTGCCAGCAGTTACTACTCGACAGGGGGCACTGAAGCTTTCTTT
TRBJ1-1 TRBV3-1 TRBD1 - CASSRDRAPEAFF TGTGCCAGCAGCAGGGACAGGGCCCCTGAAGCTTTCTTT
TRBJ2-2 TRBV10-3 TRBD2 - CAISETGGRSNTGELFF TGTGCCATCAGTGAAACGGGCGGGAGATCGAACACCGGGGAGCTGTTTTTT
TRBJ2-1 TRBV20-1 TRBD2 - CSAPPGLAGPAEQFF TGCAGTGCTCCCCCGGGGCTAGCGGGGCCGGCTGAGCAGTTCTTC
TRBJ2-5 TRBV5-1 - few CASSFGPNTQYF TGCGCCAGCAGCTTCGGGCCCAACACCCAGTACTTC
TRBJ1-2 TRBV15 - - CATSGGLYGYTF TGTGCCACCAGCGGGGGCCTCTATGGCTACACCTTC